Below, one T cell receptor beta chain is given with its context. Its specificity is not known. Authors of the study amplified TCR beta CDR3 regions from RNA transcripts. A first-round RT-PCR of the TCR CDR3 used the HTBI primer set. From the multiplex PCR reads, TCRdb called clonotypes with MiXCR, one entry per CDR3 protein. The sample holds about 350,000 distinct CDR3 sequences, under 20% seen once. The data belong to a study of T cells in Graves' hyperthyroidism and ophthalmopathy. The study's findings and limits: For ophthalmopathy, model prediction preceded onset by a median about 6 months.

The TCR comes from a woman between 18 and 29 years old with Graves' hyperthyroidism. Sequencing was done on a sample of blood.

The CDR3 spells CASSLTPRNTEAFF. In DNA form, the CDR3 reads TGTGCCAGCAGCTTGACACCCCGCAACACTGAAGCTTTCTTT. The chain employs TRBV7-3 and TRBJ1-1; D is unresolved. This CDR3 contains 14 residues. V was pared by 3 bases and J by 2 bases, with 10 bases between. CDR1 is SGHTA, CDR2 FQGTGA, per germline.